A single TCR beta chain is shown here with its context. The ends were cut back, 6 bases at V and 4 bases at J, with 12 bases in the middle. Germline values: CDR1 SNHLY, CDR2 FYNNEI. The CDR3 is 13 residues long. Libraries were prepared by immunoSEQ multiplex PCR; TCRdb keeps only in-frame clonotypes and omits some of them. This sample has more than 2 million clones, with 95% found just once. CD4+ cells were split into CD45RA+ naive and CD45RA-negative memory subsets. This record belongs to a study of shared clonotypes between healthy human individuals. The material sequenced was naive CD4+ T cells sorted from blood. Documented subset: CD45RA+ positively selected. The sequence derives from a man between 18 and 35 years old in good health. This chain links TRBV2 with TRBJ2-5, with unresolved D. The CDR3 DNA reads TGTGCCAGCAGCGCTAACGACCGAGAGACCCAGTACTTC. Protein product: CASSANDRETQYF.